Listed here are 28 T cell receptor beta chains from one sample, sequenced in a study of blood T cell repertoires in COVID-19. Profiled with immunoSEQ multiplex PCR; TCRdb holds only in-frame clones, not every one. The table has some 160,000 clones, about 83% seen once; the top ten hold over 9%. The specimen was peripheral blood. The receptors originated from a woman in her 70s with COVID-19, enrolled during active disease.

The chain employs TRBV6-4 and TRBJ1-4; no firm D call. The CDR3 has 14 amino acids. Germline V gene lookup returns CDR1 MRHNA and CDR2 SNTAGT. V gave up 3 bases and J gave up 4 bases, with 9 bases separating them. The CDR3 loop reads CASSELAYNEKLFF. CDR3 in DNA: TGTGCCAGCAGTGAATTAGCCTATAATGAAAAACTGTTTTTT.

This CDR3 is CASSQEVRGGEQYF. CDR3 nucleotides: TGTGCCAGCAGCCAAGAGGTCAGGGGCGGCGAGCAGTACTTC. The chain carries TRBV14 and TRBJ2-7, with a tentative D call TRBD1 (6 bases). CDR3 length equals 14 residues. Germline values: CDR1 SGHDN, CDR2 FVKESK. Trimming cost V 0 bases and J 6 bases, with 12 bases left between them. Full variable domain (remainder filled in from reference TRBV14 and TRBJ2-7): EAGVTQFPSHSVIEKGQTVTLRCDPISGHDNLYWYRRVMGKEIKFLLHFVKESKQDESGMPNNRFLAERTGGTYSTLKVQPAELEDSGVYFCASSQEVRGGEQYFGPGTRLTVT.

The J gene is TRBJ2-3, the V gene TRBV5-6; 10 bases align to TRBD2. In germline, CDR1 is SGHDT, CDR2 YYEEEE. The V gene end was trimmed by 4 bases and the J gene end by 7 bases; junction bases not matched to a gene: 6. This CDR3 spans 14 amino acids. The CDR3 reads CASSITSGVNTQYF. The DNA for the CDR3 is TGTGCCAGCAGCATTACTAGCGGGGTAAATACGCAGTATTTT. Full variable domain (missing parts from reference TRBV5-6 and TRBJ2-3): DAGVTQSPTHLIKTRGQQVTLRCSPKSGHDTVSWYQQALGQGPQFIFQYYEEEERQRGNFPDRFSGHQFPNYSSELNVNALLLGDSALYLCASSITSGVNTQYFGPGTRLTVL.

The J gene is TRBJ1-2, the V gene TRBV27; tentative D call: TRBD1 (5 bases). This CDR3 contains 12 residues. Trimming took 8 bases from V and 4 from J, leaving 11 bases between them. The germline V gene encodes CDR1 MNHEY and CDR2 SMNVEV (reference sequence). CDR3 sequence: CASAGHAYGYTF. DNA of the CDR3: TGTGCCAGCGCGGGGCACGCCTATGGCTACACCTTC.

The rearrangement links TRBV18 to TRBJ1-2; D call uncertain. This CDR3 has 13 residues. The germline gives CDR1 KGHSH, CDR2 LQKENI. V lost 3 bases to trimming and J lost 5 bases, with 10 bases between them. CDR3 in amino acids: CASSPTATYGYTF. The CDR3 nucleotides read TGTGCCAGCTCACCCACCGCCACTTATGGCTACACCTTC.

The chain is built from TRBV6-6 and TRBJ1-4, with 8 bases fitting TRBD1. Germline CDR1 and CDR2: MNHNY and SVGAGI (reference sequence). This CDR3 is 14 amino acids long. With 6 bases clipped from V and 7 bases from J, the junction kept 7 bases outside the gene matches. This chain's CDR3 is CASSKQGAGEKLFF. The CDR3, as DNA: TGTGCCAGCAGCAAGCAGGGGGCCGGTGAAAAACTGTTTTTT.

The CDR3 protein is CASKDRDNTEAFF. DNA for the CDR3: TGCGCCAGCAAGGACAGGGACAACACTGAAGCTTTCTTT. The chain uses TRBV23-1 and TRBJ1-1; 8 bases match TRBD1. TRBV23-1 is recorded as an ORF, its role being uncertain. J was trimmed by 2 bases and V by 7 bases; bases with no gene match: 3. The CDR3 is 13 residues long.

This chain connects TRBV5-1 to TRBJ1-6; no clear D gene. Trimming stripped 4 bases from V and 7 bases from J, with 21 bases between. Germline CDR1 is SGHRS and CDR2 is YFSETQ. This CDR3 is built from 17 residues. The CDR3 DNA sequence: TGCGCCAGCAGCCCCACGAGGGTGAGGGCCTCAAATTCACCCCTCCACTTT. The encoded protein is CASSPTRVRASNSPLHF.

The CDR3 here is CASSLSLLNTEAFF. The CDR3 coding sequence is TGTGCCAGCAGCTTATCCCTCCTCAACACTGAAGCTTTCTTT. This chain connects TRBV11-2 to TRBJ1-1; D unclear. Germline CDR1 SGHAT, CDR2 FQNNGV. V was cut by 2 bases and J by 2 bases, with 9 bases left in between. The length of the CDR3 is 14 residues.

CDR3 residues: CATYRGLAGGLSSYNEQFF. CDR3 nucleotides: TGTGCCACTTATCGGGGACTAGCGGGGGGCTTGAGCTCCTACAATGAGCAGTTCTTC. The chain employs TRBV19 and TRBJ2-1, with 15 bases matching TRBD2. CDR3 length: 19 residues. Germline CDR1 is LNHDA and CDR2 is SQIVND (reference sequence). V trimming: 10 bases; J trimming: 0 bases; junction bases outside the gene matches: 13.

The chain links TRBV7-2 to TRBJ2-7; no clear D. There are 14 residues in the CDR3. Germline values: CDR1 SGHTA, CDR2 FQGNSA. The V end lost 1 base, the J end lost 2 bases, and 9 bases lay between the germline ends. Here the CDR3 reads CASSLGGKAYEQYF. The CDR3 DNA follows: TGTGCCAGCAGCTTAGGAGGAAAGGCCTACGAGCAGTACTTC.

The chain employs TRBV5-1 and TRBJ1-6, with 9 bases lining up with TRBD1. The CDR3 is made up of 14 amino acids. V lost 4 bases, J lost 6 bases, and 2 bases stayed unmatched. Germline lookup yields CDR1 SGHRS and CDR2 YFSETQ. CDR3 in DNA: TGCGCCAGCAGCCAGGGACAGGGTAATTCACCCCTCCACTTT. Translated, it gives CASSQGQGNSPLHF.

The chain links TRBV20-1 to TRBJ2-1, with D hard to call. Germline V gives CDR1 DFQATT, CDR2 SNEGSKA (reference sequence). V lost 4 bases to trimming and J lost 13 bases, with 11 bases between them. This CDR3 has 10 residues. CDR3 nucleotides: TGCAGTGCTATCTCTCTAGTCCAGTTCTTC. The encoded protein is CSAISLVQFF.

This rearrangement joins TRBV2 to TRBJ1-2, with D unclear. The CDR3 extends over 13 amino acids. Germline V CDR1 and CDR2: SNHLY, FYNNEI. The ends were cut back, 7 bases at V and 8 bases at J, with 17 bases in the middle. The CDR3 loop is CASKVRTDSGYTF. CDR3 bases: TGTGCCAGCAAGGTCAGGACTGACTCGGGCTACACCTTC.

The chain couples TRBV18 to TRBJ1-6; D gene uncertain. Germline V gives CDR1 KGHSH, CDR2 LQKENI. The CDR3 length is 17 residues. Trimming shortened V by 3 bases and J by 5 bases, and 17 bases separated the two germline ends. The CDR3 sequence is CASSPRLVHEHNSPLHF. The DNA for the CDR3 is TGTGCCAGCTCACCGAGATTAGTCCACGAGCATAATTCACCCCTCCACTTT. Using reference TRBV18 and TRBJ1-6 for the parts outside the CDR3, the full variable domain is NAGVMQNPRHLVRRRGQEARLRCSPMKGHSHVYWYRQLPEEGLKFMVYLQKENIIDESGMPKERFSAEFPKEGPSILRIQQVVRGDSAAYFCASSPRLVHEHNSPLHFGNGTRLTVT.

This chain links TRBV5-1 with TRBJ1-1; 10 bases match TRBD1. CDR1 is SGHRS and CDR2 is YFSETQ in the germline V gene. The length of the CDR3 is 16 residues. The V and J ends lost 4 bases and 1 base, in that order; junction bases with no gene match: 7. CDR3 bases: TGCGCCAGCAGCCGGGGACAGGGGATGGGGAACACTGAAGCTTTCTTT. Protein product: CASSRGQGMGNTEAFF.

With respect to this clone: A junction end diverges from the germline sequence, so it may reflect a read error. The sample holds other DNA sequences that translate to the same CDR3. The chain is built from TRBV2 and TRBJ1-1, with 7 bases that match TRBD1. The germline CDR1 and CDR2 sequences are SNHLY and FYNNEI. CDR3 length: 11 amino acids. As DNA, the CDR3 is TGTGCCAGCAGCGGGGACAGTGAAGCCTTCTTT. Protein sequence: CASSGDSEAFF.

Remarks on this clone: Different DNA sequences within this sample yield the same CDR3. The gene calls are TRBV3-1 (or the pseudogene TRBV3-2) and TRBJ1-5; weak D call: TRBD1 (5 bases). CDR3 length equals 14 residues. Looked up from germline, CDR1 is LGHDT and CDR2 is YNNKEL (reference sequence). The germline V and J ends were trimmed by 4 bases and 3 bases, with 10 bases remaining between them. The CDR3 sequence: CASSLQGSNQPQHF. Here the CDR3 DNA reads TGTGCCAGCAGCCTTCAGGGATCCAATCAGCCCCAGCATTTT.

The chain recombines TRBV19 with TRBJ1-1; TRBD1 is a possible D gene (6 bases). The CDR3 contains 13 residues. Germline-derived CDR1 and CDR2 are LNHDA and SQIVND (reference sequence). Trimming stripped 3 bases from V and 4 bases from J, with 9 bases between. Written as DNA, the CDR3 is TGTGCCAGTAGTATCGGGGGGCTCACTGAAGCTTTCTTT. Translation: CASSIGGLTEAFF.

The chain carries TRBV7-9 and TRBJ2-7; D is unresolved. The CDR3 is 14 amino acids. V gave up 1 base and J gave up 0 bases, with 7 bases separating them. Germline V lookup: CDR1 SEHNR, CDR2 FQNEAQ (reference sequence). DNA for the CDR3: TGTGCCAGCAGCTTAGGATTGGCCTCCTACGAGCAGTACTTC. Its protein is CASSLGLASYEQYF.

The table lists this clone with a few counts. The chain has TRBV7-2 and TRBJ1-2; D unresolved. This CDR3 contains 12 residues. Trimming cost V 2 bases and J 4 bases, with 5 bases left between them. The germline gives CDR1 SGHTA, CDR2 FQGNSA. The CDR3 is CASSLIGYGYTF. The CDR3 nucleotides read TGTGCCAGCAGCTTAATCGGCTATGGCTACACCTTC.

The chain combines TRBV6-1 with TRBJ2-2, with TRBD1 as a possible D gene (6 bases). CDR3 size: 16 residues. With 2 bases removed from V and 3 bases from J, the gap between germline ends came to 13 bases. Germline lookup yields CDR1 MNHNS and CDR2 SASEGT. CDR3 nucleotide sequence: TGTGCCAGCAGTGAACTCTGGACAGCATACACCGGGGAGCTGTTTTTT. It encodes CASSELWTAYTGELFF.

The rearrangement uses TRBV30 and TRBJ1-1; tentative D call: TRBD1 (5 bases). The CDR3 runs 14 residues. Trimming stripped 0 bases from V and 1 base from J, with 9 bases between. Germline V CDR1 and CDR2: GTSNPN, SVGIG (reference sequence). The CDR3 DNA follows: TGTGCCTGGAGTGTACTTAGGGGGAACACTGAAGCTTTCTTT. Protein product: CAWSVLRGNTEAFF. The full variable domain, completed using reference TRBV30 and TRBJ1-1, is SQTIHQWPATLVQPVGSPLSLECTVEGTSNPNLYWYRQAAGRGLQLLFYSVGIGQISSEVPQNLSASRPQDRQFILSSKKLLLSDSGFYLCAWSVLRGNTEAFFGQGTRLTVV.

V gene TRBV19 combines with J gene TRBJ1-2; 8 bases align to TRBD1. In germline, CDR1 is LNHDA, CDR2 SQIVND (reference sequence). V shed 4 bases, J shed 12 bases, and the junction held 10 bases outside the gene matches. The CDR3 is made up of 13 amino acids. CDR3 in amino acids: CASSTLGQGGNTF. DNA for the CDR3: TGTGCCAGTAGTACCCTTGGACAGGGCGGGAACACCTTC.

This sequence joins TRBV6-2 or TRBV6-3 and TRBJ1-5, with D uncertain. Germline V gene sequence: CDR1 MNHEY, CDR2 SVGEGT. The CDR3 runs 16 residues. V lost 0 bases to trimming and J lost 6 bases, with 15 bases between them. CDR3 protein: CASSYSSGWRSQPQHF. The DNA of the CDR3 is TGTGCCAGCAGTTACTCGTCAGGTTGGAGGTCTCAGCCCCAGCATTTT.

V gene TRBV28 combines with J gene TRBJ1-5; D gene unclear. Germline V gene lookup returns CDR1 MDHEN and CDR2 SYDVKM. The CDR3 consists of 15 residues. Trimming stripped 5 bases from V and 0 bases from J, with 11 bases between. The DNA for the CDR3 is TGTGCCAGCAGTAATGATTTCTATAGCAATCAGCCCCAGCATTTT. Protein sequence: CASSNDFYSNQPQHF.

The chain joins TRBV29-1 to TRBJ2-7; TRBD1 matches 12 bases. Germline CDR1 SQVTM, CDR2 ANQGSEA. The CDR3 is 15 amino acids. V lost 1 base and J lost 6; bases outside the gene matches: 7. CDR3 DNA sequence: TGCAGCGTTGAAGGGACCGGGACAGGGGGCGTCGAGCAGTACTTC. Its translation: CSVEGTGTGGVEQYF.

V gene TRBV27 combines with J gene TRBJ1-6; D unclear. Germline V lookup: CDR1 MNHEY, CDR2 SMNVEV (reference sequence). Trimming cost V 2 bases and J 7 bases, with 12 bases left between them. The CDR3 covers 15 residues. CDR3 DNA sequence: TGTGCCAGCAGTTTAAGTTTGGCAGGCAATTCACCCCTCCACTTT. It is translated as CASSLSLAGNSPLHF.